Reported below is one T cell receptor beta chain. This specimen belongs to a study of cytotoxic CD8 clonotypes in ibrutinib-treated CLL. Deletions cut 3 bases from V and 1 base from J, with 12 bases between. Germline CDR1 is MNHEY and CDR2 is SMNVEV (reference sequence). The CDR3 is made up of 15 amino acids. Profiling relied on immunoSEQ multiplex PCR, and the TCRdb table lists in-frame clones only, not all of them. The sample holds 120,000 to 150,000 clones, approximately 75% seen once. The TCR sequence derives from a human donor with chronic lymphocytic leukemia. This chain uses TRBV27 with TRBJ1-1; D is uncertain. The sequenced sample was PBMCs, obtained after 12 months of ibrutinib treatment. CDR3 coding DNA: TGTGCCAGCAGTTTGTACGGACCGACGAACACTGAAGCTTTCTTT. Translating gives CASSLYGPTNTEAFF.